This TCR beta chain came from a study of T-cell reconstitution after alpha-beta-depleted transplantation in children. The table lists this clonotype with a few counts. Antigen unknown. This CDR3 is 14 amino acids long. CDR1 SGHVS and CDR2 FQNEAQ come from the germline V gene. V was shortened by 0 bases and J by 6 bases, with 11 bases between the two germline ends. Study results and limitations: There were reportedly several hundred expanded graft clones from which alpha-beta T cells came about two months after transplant.

A TCRbeta library incorporating unique molecular identifiers was prepared. TCRdb reprocessed the PCR reads via MiXCR and lists one record per CDR3 protein. Counted here are more than 200,000 distinct CDR3 sequences, approximately 15% occurring once; the ten biggest clones make up around 44%. This TCR was recovered from a male patient aged 2 to 10 who had a stem cell transplant for acute lymphoblastic leukemia, so the T cells may come from the graft donor. This chain joins TRBV7-8 and TRBJ1-1; D gene ambiguous. The sample consisted of PBMCs, mostly from graft donor cells, taken 360 days after TCRalphabeta/CD19-depleted stem cell transplant. CDR3 protein: CASSLAQAVSEAFF. CDR3 DNA sequence: TGTGCCAGCAGCTTAGCGCAGGCGGTTTCTGAAGCTTTCTTT. Variable domain in full (rest from reference TRBV7-8 and TRBJ1-1): GAGVSQSPRYKVAKRGQDVALRCDPISGHVSLFWYQQALGQGPEFLTYFQNEAQLDKSGLPSDRFFAERPEGSVSTLKIQRTQQEDSAVYLCASSLAQAVSEAFFGQGTRLTVV.